This entry is about one T cell receptor beta chain. As yet, its antigen is unknown. Germline values: CDR1 LGHNA, CDR2 YSLEER. The CDR3 covers 16 residues. V lost 0 bases, J lost 5 bases, and 9 bases stayed unmatched. The method was immunoSEQ multiplex PCR; TCRdb's version includes in-frame clones alone and lacks a portion of them. The table lists under 35,000 clones, 82% of them singletons, with approximately 21% in the top ten. These data originate in a study of OX40 agonist ivuxolimab in advanced cancers. Study-level background: Aged about 20 to 80 with a mean of approximately 60 years, they were 82.7% male. Study conclusions and caveats: The average count of expanded clones was higher among CD8+ T cells than among CD4+.

The sequencing here drew on CD4+ or CD8+ T cells sorted from blood, taken in a trial of the OX40 agonist ivuxolimab. This receptor was taken from an adult with an advanced solid tumor such as melanoma, head and neck, liver or kidney cancer. The chain links TRBV4-3 to TRBJ2-5, with 7 bases matching TRBD2. CDR3 nucleotide sequence: TGCGCCAGCAGCCAAGAAGAGTTCGGGCGGGGGGAGACCCAGTACTTC. It translates to CASSQEEFGRGETQYF.